Listed here are 31 T cell receptor beta chains from one sample, sequenced in a study of blood T cell repertoires in COVID-19. Clones were sequenced by immunoSEQ multiplex PCR, and TCRdb holds only the in-frame ones, with some missing. The sample includes approximately 75,000 clones, approximately 82% of them seen just once. Sequenced: peripheral blood. These receptor sequences come from a human donor in a cohort sampled during active COVID-19.

The chain links TRBV2 to TRBJ1-1; 9 bases match TRBD1. The junction had 5 bases not matched to a gene; V was cut back by 4 bases and J by 2 bases. CDR3 size: 15 residues. Germline CDR1 reads SNHLY; CDR2 reads FYNNEI. The CDR3 spells CASSAGTGKNTEAFF. For the CDR3, the DNA is TGTGCCAGCAGTGCCGGGACAGGGAAAAACACTGAAGCTTTCTTT.

The chain joins TRBV30 to TRBJ1-1; no clear D gene. V was clipped by 1 base and J by 1 base, with 4 bases between them. The CDR3 spans 12 residues. Germline V gene sequence: CDR1 GTSNPN, CDR2 SVGIG (reference sequence). The chain's CDR3 is CAWSGANTEAFF. CDR3 coding DNA: TGTGCCTGGAGTGGAGCGAACACTGAAGCTTTCTTT.

The J gene is TRBJ2-2, the V gene TRBV7-6, with TRBD1 as a possible D gene (6 bases). This CDR3 contains 15 residues. From germline, CDR1 is SGHVS and CDR2 FNYEAQ. Trimming shortened V by 5 bases and J by 0 bases, and 10 bases separated the two germline ends. CDR3 DNA sequence: TGTGCCAGCAGCCACGGACAGACGAACACCGGGGAGCTGTTTTTT. The encoded protein is CASSHGQTNTGELFF.

The chain has TRBV4-2 and TRBJ2-7; 7 nucleotides agree with TRBD1. V shed 0 bases and J 1 base; nucleotides not matched to a gene: 3. Germline lookup yields CDR1 LGHNA and CDR2 YNFKEQ. The CDR3 totals 15 residues. CDR3 in amino acids: CASSQDRDRSYEQYF. CDR3 bases: TGTGCCAGCAGCCAAGATCGGGACAGATCCTACGAGCAGTACTTC.

The chain links TRBV7-2 to TRBJ2-2; weak D call: TRBD2 (6 bases). Trimming took off 2 bases at V and 4 bases at J, with 11 bases between the two ends. The CDR3 totals 15 residues. Germline-derived CDR1 and CDR2 are SGHTA and FQGNSA. CDR3 protein: CASSLKLAGTGELFF. The CDR3 DNA is TGTGCCAGCAGCTTAAAACTAGCTGGCACCGGGGAGCTGTTTTTT.

The rearrangement uses TRBV4-3 and TRBJ1-6, with D unclear. The CDR3 contains 14 residues. Between the trimmed V and J ends, which lost 0 bases and 10 bases, there was a span of 10 bases. Germline loops: CDR1 LGHNA, CDR2 YSLEER. CDR3 sequence reads: CASSQEGIRSPLHF. CDR3 bases: TGCGCCAGCAGCCAAGAGGGCATAAGGTCACCCCTCCACTTT.

The count of this clone is one. The rearrangement joins TRBV5-8 to TRBJ2-6; no clear D. The CDR3 covers 17 residues. The V and J ends lost 2 bases and 0 bases respectively, with 12 bases between them. Germline V gene data show CDR1 as SGHTS and CDR2 as YDEGEE. The CDR3 nucleotides read TGTGCCAGCAGCTTATTCATGTTACACTCTGGGGCCAACGTCCTGACTTTC. This gives the protein CASSLFMLHSGANVLTF.

V and J are TRBV19 and TRBJ1-2, with TRBD1 matching over 10 bases. After removal of 5 bases from V and 5 bases from J, the junction contained 5 bases not matched to a gene. CDR1 LNHDA and CDR2 SQIVND come from the germline V gene (reference sequence). This CDR3 contains 14 residues. In nucleotides, the CDR3 is TGTGCCAGTAGTTCCGGGACAGGGGCTTATGGCTACACCTTC. Its translation is CASSSGTGAYGYTF.

CDR3 amino acids: CASSPSGVSYNEQFF. Here the CDR3 DNA reads TGTGCCAGCAGCCCTAGCGGGGTCTCCTACAATGAGCAGTTCTTC. The gene calls are TRBV3-1 (or the pseudogene TRBV3-2) and TRBJ2-1; 9 nucleotides match TRBD2. Germline trimming cut 4 bases from V and 0 bases from J; bases unmatched to any gene: 1. This CDR3 region has 15 residues. Germline values: CDR1 LGHDT, CDR2 YNNKEL (reference sequence).

V gene TRBV7-2 combines with J gene TRBJ2-1; D might be TRBD1 (5 bases). CDR1 SGHTA and CDR2 FQGNSA come from the germline V gene. Trimming cost V 2 bases and J 5 bases, with 13 bases left between them. The CDR3 is 15 residues long. DNA of the CDR3: TGTGCCAGCAGCTTAATTGCAGGGATGAACAATGAGCAGTTCTTC. This codes for CASSLIAGMNNEQFF.

Worth noting for this clone: One end of the junction fails to match germline, which may point to a read error. The chain recombines TRBV9 with TRBJ2-7; perhaps TRBD1 as D (5 bases). Per germline, CDR1 SGDLS and CDR2 YYNGEE. The CDR3 is made up of 14 amino acids. The CDR3 sequence: CASSEDTLSNEQYF. The CDR3 nucleotides are TGTGCCAGCAGCGAGGACACCCTCTCCAACGAGCAGTACTTC.

The rearrangement uses TRBV19 and TRBJ1-5, with 7 bases aligning to TRBD1. Unmatched junction bases numbered 10, after V lost 5 bases and J lost 6 bases. Per germline, CDR1 LNHDA and CDR2 SQIVND (reference sequence). The CDR3 covers 15 residues. The CDR3 loop reads CASSGGRQGSQPQHF. DNA for the CDR3: TGTGCCAGTAGTGGGGGTCGACAGGGCAGTCAGCCCCAGCATTTT.

The chain uses TRBV9 and TRBJ2-3; 7 bases are shared with TRBD2. The V gene end was trimmed by 4 bases and the J gene end by 6 bases; junction bases not matched to a gene: 8. CDR1 is SGDLS and CDR2 is YYNGEE in the germline V gene. This CDR3 contains 14 residues. CDR3 loop: CASSPRTSLDTQYF. The CDR3 DNA reads TGTGCCAGCAGCCCCAGGACTAGTTTGGATACGCAGTATTTT.

The V call is TRBV12-3 or TRBV12-4, the J call TRBJ2-7; 9 bases align to TRBD1. The CDR3 sequence is 13 residues long. V dropped 0 bases and J dropped 12; count of bases not matched to a gene: 6. The CDR3 here is CASSLAGQGTSYF. The DNA of the CDR3 is TGTGCCAGCAGTTTAGCCGGACAGGGGACGTCGTACTTC.

The chain is built from TRBV5-6 and TRBJ2-7; 11 nucleotides line up with TRBD2. The CDR3 totals 15 residues. The V gene end was trimmed by 5 bases and the J gene end by 1 base; junction bases not matched to a gene: 5. The germline V gene encodes CDR1 SGHDT and CDR2 YYEEEE. CDR3 protein: CASRGLAGGSYEQYF. The CDR3 coding sequence is TGTGCCAGCAGAGGACTAGCGGGCGGTTCCTACGAGCAGTACTTC. Full variable domain (missing parts from reference TRBV5-6 and TRBJ2-7): DAGVTQSPTHLIKTRGQQVTLRCSPKSGHDTVSWYQQALGQGPQFIFQYYEEEERQRGNFPDRFSGHQFPNYSSELNVNALLLGDSALYLCASRGLAGGSYEQYFGPGTRLTVT.

V and J are TRBV7-9 and TRBJ2-5, with 10 nucleotides matching TRBD1. The J segment lost 4 bases and the V segment lost 5 bases, leaving 7 bases of the junction unmatched. Germline V gene data show CDR1 as SEHNR and CDR2 as FQNEAQ (reference sequence). CDR3 length equals 15 residues. CDR3 coding DNA: TGTGCCAGCAGCGCCGGACAGGGGGGCTCAGAGACCCAGTACTTC. Protein sequence: CASSAGQGGSETQYF.

This chain uses TRBV5-1 with TRBJ1-2; 9 nucleotides line up with TRBD1. Unmatched junction bases numbered 3, after V lost 0 bases and J lost 3 bases. This CDR3 is 15 amino acids long. Germline CDR1 SGHRS, CDR2 YFSETQ. The CDR3 spells CASSLEGQGDYGYTF. In DNA, the CDR3 is TGCGCCAGCAGCTTGGAGGGACAGGGAGACTATGGCTACACCTTC.

In this sample, this clone turned up once. This CDR3 is CASRRQTMTYEQYF. In nucleotides, the CDR3 is TGCGCCAGCAGAAGACAGACCATGACCTACGAGCAGTACTTC. This rearrangement joins TRBV5-1 to TRBJ2-7; TRBD1 is a possible D gene (5 bases). The CDR3 totals 14 residues. Germline V gene lookup returns CDR1 SGHRS and CDR2 YFSETQ. The ends were cut back, 5 bases at V and 2 bases at J, with 14 bases in the middle.

V is TRBV19 and J is TRBJ1-2; 9 nucleotides line up with TRBD1. The germline gives CDR1 LNHDA, CDR2 SQIVND (reference sequence). The CDR3 contains 13 residues. V lost 6 bases and J lost 5; bases outside the gene matches: 4. DNA of the CDR3: TGTGCCAGTAGGACGACAGGGGGTTATGGCTACACCTTC. Its protein product is CASRTTGGYGYTF.

The table lists this clone with a count of one. J is TRBJ1-1 and V is TRBV5-4; a weak D match, TRBD1 (5 bases). The CDR3 extends over 16 amino acids. Trimming took off 3 bases at V and 1 base at J, with 16 bases between the two ends. Germline-derived CDR1 and CDR2 are SGHNT and YYREEE (reference sequence). The CDR3 sequence: CASSSLFLDRNTEAFF. Here the CDR3 DNA reads TGTGCCAGCAGCTCCTTGTTCTTAGACAGGAACACTGAAGCTTTCTTT. The full variable domain, with the rest looked up from reference TRBV5-4 and TRBJ1-1, is ETGVTQSPTHLIKTRGQQVTLRCSSQSGHNTVSWYQQALGQGPQFIFQYYREEENGRGNFPPRFSGLQFPNYSSELNVNALELDDSALYLCASSSLFLDRNTEAFFGQGTRLTVV.

The chain combines TRBV10-3 with TRBJ2-7; possible D gene TRBD2, 6 bases. CDR1 and CDR2 (germline): ENHRY, SYGVKD. The CDR3 extends over 15 amino acids. Deletions cut 4 bases from V and 0 bases from J, with 13 bases between. The CDR3 loop reads CAISVERVTSYEQYF. The CDR3 DNA sequence: TGTGCCATCAGTGTAGAGCGGGTTACCTCCTACGAGCAGTACTTC.

This clone turned up a few times. CDR3 in DNA: TGCACCAGCAGTGGTGGGGCGACGGTCTCTGGGGCCAACGTCCTGACTTTC. Residues: CTSSGGATVSGANVLTF. V usage is TRBV1 and J usage is TRBJ2-6; the DNA was not used to check the table's D call, TRBD1. TRBV1 is listed as a pseudogene. The CDR3 contains 17 residues.

The rearrangement links TRBV3-1 (or the pseudogene TRBV3-2) to TRBJ2-5; 11 nucleotides align to TRBD2. CDR1 is LGHDT, CDR2 YNNKEL, per germline (reference sequence). With V trimmed by 4 bases and J by 3 bases, 4 bases remained unmatched. The CDR3 covers 15 residues. CDR3 nucleotide sequence: TGTGCCAGCAGCCCCCCTAGCGGGGGGAAAGAGACCCAGTACTTC. This translates into CASSPPSGGKETQYF.

The rearrangement links TRBV21-1 to TRBJ1-4; TRBD1 is the table's D call and was not checked against the DNA. TRBV21-1 is marked as a pseudogene. The CDR3 is made up of 14 amino acids. This CDR3 reads CASSSRDRTEKLFF. DNA of the CDR3: TGTGCCAGCAGCAGCCGGGACAGGACTGAAAAACTGTTTTTT.

The gene calls are TRBV6-5 and TRBJ1-3; D remains ambiguous. This CDR3 has 15 amino acids. CDR1 MNHEY and CDR2 SVGAGI come from the germline V gene. V dropped 6 bases and J dropped 0 bases, with 12 bases sitting between them. This chain's CDR3 is CASRLGHYSGNTIYF. The CDR3 region has the DNA TGTGCCAGCAGGCTGGGCCATTACTCTGGAAACACCATATATTTT.

This chain connects TRBV29-1 to TRBJ2-7; TRBD2 matches 11 bases. The CDR3 has 14 amino acids. J lost 7 bases, V lost 4 bases, and 9 bases had no gene match. Looked up from germline, CDR1 is SQVTM and CDR2 is ANQGSEA. The DNA of the CDR3 is TGCAGCGTTGTGGGTAGCGGGGGGGCTGAAGAGCAGTACTTC. Protein sequence: CSVVGSGGAEEQYF.

V gene TRBV5-4 combines with J gene TRBJ2-3; TRBD2 agrees at 7 bases. Unmatched junction bases numbered 8, after V lost 4 bases and J lost 6 bases. From germline, CDR1 is SGHNT and CDR2 YYREEE (reference sequence). The CDR3 has 14 residues. CDR3 bases: TGTGCCAGCAGCAGTGGACTAGGTTTCGATACGCAGTATTTT. The encoded protein is CASSSGLGFDTQYF. Together with reference TRBV5-4 and TRBJ2-3, the CDR3 gives the full variable domain: ETGVTQSPTHLIKTRGQQVTLRCSSQSGHNTVSWYQQALGQGPQFIFQYYREEENGRGNFPPRFSGLQFPNYSSELNVNALELDDSALYLCASSSGLGFDTQYFGPGTRLTVL.

The CDR3: CASSRGGRTNEKLFF. Here the CDR3 DNA reads TGTGCCAGCAGCCGGGGGGGGCGAACTAATGAAAAACTGTTTTTT. The chain joins TRBV7-6 to TRBJ1-4; tentatively, D is TRBD1 (6 bases). This CDR3 comprises 15 residues. Germline V gene lookup returns CDR1 SGHVS and CDR2 FNYEAQ. Trimming stripped 5 bases from V and 1 base from J, with 11 bases between.

This sequence joins TRBV19 and TRBJ2-3, with TRBD1 matching over 7 bases. In germline, CDR1 is LNHDA, CDR2 SQIVND (reference sequence). The CDR3 covers 15 residues. After removal of 5 bases from V and 1 base from J, the junction contained 6 bases not matched to a gene. CDR3 coding DNA: TGTGCCAGTAGTTCGACAGGGCCTCGCACAGATACGCAGTATTTT. Its translation is CASSSTGPRTDTQYF. Variable domain in full (rest from reference TRBV19 and TRBJ2-3): DGGITQSPKYLFRKEGQNVTLSCEQNLNHDAMYWYRQDPGQGLRLIYYSQIVNDFQKGDIAEGYSVSREKKESFPLTVTSAQKNPTAFYLCASSSTGPRTDTQYFGPGTRLTVL.

The table lists this clone with a count of one. The genes are TRBV2 and TRBJ2-7; 7 nucleotides agree with TRBD1. The V gene's germline CDR1 is SNHLY and CDR2 FYNNEI. V was clipped by 1 base and J by 0 bases; unmatched bases: 0. The CDR3 is 14 residues long. DNA of the CDR3: TGTGCCAGCAGTGAAGACAGGGGCTCCTACGAGCAGTACTTC. Protein product: CASSEDRGSYEQYF.

The chain joins TRBV5-1 to TRBJ2-7, with 10 nucleotides matching TRBD1. Germline trimming cut 2 bases from V and 5 bases from J; bases unmatched to any gene: 13. The CDR3 totals 17 residues. Germline V CDR1 and CDR2: SGHRS, YFSETQ. CDR3 sequence reads: CASSLKSLGQGFDEQYF. In DNA, the CDR3 is TGCGCCAGCAGCTTAAAAAGTTTGGGACAGGGGTTTGACGAGCAGTACTTC.